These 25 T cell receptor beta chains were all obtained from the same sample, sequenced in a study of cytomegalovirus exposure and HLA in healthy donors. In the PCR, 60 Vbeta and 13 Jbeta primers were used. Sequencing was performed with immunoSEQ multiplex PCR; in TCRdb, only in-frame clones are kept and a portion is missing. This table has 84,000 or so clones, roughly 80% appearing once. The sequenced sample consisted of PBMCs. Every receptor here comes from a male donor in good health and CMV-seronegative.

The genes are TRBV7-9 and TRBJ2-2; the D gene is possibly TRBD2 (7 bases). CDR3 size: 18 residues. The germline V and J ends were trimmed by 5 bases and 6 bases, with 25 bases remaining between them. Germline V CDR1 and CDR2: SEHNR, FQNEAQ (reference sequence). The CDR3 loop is CASSGRQAGGGLSGELFF. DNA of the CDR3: TGTGCCAGCAGCGGACGGCAGGCGGGCGGGGGCCTCTCCGGGGAGCTGTTTTTT.

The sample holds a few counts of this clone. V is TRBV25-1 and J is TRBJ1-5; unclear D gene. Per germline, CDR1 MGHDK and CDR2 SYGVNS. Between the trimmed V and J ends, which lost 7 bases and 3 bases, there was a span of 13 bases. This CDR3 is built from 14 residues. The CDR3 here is CASNEGGYNQPQHF. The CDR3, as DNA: TGTGCCAGCAACGAAGGAGGTTACAATCAGCCCCAGCATTTT.

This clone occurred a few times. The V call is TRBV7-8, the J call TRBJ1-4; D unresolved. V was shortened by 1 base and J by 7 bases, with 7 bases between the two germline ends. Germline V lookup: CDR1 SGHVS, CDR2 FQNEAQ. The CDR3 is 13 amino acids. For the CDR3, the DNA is TGTGCCAGCAGCTTAGGGGCAGTTGAAAAACTGTTTTTT. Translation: CASSLGAVEKLFF.

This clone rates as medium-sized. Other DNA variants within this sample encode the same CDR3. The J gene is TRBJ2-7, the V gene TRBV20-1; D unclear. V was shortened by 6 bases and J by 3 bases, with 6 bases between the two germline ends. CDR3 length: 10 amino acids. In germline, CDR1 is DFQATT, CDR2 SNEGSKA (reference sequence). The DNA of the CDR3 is TGCAGTGCCGGTGACTACGAGCAGTACTTC. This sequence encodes CSAGDYEQYF.

The DNA of the CDR3 is TGCGCCAGCAGCCAAGATTGGCGACAGGGGAGCACCGGGGAGCTGTTTTTT. It codes for CASSQDWRQGSTGELFF. V and J are TRBV4-1 and TRBJ2-2; 8 nucleotides align to TRBD1. From germline, CDR1 is MGHRA and CDR2 YSYEKL. V shed 0 bases and J 4 bases; nucleotides not matched to a gene: 7. The CDR3 sequence is 17 residues long.

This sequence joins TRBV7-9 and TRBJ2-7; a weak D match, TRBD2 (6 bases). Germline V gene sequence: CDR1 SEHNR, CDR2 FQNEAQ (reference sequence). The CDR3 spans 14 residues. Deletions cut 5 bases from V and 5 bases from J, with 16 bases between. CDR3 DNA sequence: TGTGCCAGCAGCCACGGAGGCGGGGTTGACGAGCAGTACTTC. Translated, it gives CASSHGGGVDEQYF.

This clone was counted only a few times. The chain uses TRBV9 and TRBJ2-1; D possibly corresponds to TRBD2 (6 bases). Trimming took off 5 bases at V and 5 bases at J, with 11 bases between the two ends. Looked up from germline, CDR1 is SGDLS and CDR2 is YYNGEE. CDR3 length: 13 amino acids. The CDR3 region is CASSKAGNNEQFF. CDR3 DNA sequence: TGTGCCAGCAGTAAGGCGGGGAACAATGAGCAGTTCTTC.

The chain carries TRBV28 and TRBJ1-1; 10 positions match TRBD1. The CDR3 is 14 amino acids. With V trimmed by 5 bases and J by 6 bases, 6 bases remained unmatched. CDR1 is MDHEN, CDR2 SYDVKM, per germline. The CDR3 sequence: CASSIGQGGSEAFF. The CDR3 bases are TGTGCCAGCAGTATCGGACAGGGGGGGTCTGAAGCTTTCTTT.

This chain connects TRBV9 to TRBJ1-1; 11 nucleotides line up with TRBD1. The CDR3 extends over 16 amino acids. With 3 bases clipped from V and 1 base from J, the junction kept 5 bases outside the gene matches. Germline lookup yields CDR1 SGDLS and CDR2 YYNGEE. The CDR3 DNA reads TGTGCCAGCAGCGCCGGGACAGGGGGTGGGAACACTGAAGCTTTCTTT. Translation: CASSAGTGGGNTEAFF.

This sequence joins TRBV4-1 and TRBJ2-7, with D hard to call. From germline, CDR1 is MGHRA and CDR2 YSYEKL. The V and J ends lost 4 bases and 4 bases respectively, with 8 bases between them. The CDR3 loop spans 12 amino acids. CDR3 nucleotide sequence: TGCGCCAGCAGCCCGCTAATTTACGAGCAGTACTTC. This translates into CASSPLIYEQYF.

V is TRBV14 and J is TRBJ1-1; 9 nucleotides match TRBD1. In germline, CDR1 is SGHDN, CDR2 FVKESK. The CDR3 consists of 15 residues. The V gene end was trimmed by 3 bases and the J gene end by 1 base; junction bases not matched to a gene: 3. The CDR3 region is CASSQPTGGNTEAFF. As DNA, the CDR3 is TGTGCCAGCAGCCAGCCGACAGGGGGGAACACTGAAGCTTTCTTT. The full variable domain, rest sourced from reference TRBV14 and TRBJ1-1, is EAGVTQFPSHSVIEKGQTVTLRCDPISGHDNLYWYRRVMGKEIKFLLHFVKESKQDESGMPNNRFLAERTGGTYSTLKVQPAELEDSGVYFCASSQPTGGNTEAFFGQGTRLTVV.

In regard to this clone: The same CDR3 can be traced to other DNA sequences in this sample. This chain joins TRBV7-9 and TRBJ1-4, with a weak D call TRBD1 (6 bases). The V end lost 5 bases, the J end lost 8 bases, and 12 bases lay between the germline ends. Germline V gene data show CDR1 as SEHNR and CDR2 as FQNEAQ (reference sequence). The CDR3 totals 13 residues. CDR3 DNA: TGTGCCAGCAGCCGAGGACAGAAGGAAAAACTGTTTTTT. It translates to CASSRGQKEKLFF.

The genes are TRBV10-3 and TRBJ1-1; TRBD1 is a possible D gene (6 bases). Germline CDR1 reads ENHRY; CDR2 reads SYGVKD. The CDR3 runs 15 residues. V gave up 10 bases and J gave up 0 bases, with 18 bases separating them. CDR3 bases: TGTGCCACACAGGGCAGGGAGGGGGTGAACACTGAAGCTTTCTTT. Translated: CATQGREGVNTEAFF.

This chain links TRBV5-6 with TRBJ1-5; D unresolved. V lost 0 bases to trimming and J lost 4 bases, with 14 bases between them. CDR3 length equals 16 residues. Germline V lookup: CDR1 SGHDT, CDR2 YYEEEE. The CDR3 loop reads CASSLAWSKLNQPQHF. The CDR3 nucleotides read TGTGCCAGCAGCTTGGCTTGGTCAAAGCTTAATCAGCCCCAGCATTTT.

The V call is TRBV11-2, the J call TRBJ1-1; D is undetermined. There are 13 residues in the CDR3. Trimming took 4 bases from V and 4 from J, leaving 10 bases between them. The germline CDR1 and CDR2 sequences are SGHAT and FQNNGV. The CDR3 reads CASSSSYGTEAFF. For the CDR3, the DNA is TGTGCCAGCAGCTCCTCTTACGGCACTGAAGCTTTCTTT.

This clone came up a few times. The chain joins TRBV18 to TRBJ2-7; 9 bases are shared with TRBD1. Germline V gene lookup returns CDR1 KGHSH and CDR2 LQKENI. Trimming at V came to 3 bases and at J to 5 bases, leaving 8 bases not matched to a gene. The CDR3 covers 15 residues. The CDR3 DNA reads TGTGCCAGCTCACCGTCCCGGGACAGGGTGAACGAGCAGTACTTC. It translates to CASSPSRDRVNEQYF.

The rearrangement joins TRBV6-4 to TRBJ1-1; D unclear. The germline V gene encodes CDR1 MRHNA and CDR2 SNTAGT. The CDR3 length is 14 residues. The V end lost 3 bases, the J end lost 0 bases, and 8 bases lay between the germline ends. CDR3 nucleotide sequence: TGTGCCAGCAGTGAGACGGGTATGAACACTGAAGCTTTCTTT. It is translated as CASSETGMNTEAFF.

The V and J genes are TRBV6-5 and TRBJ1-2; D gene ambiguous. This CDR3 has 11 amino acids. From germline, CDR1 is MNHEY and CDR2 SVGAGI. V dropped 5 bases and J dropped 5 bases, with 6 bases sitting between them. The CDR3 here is CASSEAYGYTF. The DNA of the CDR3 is TGTGCCAGCAGTGAAGCGTATGGCTACACCTTC.

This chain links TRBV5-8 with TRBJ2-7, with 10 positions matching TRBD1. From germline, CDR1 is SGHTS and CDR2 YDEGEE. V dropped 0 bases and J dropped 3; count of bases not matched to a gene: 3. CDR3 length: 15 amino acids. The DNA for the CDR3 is TGTGCCAGCAGCTTGGGACAGGGGGCCTACTACGAGCAGTACTTC. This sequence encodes CASSLGQGAYYEQYF.

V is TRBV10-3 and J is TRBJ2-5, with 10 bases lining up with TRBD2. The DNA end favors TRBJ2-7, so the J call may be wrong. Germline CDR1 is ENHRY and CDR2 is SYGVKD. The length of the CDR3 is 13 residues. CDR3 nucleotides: TGTGCCTTCTCTCAGCGGGAGGGAAACGAGCAGTACTTC. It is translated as CAFSQREGNEQYF.

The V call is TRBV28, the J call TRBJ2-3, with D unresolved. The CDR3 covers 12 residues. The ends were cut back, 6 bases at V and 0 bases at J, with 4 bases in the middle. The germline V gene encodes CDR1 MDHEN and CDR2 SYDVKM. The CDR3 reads CASSGSTDTQYF. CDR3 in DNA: TGTGCCAGCAGCGGGAGCACAGATACGCAGTATTTT.

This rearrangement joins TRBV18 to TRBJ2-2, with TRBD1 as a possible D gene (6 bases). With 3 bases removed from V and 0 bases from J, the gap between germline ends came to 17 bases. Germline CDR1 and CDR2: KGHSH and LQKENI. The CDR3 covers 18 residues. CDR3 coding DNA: TGTGCCAGCTCACCGGTACAGGGAATACCGACGAACACCGGGGAGCTGTTTTTT. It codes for CASSPVQGIPTNTGELFF.

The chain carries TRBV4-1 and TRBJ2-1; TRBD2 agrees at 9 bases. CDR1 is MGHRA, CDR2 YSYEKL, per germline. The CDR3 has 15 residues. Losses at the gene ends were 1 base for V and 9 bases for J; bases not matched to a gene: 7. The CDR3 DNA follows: TGCGCCAGCAGCCAAGCTAGCGGGATAACCAGTGAGCAGTTCTTC. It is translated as CASSQASGITSEQFF.

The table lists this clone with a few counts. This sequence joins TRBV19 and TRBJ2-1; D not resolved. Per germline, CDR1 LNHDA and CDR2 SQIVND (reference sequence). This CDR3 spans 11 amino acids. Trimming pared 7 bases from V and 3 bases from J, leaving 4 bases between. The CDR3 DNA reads TGTGCCAGTACTAGCTACAATGAGCAGTTCTTC. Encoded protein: CASTSYNEQFF.

The CDR3 region is CASGQGVSGNTIYF. The CDR3 DNA follows: TGTGCCAGCGGACAGGGGGTATCTGGAAACACCATATATTTT. V gene TRBV6-5 combines with J gene TRBJ1-3, with 10 bases lining up with TRBD1. CDR3 size: 14 residues. Trimming at V came to 8 bases and at J to 1 base, leaving 2 bases not matched to a gene. Germline loops: CDR1 MNHEY, CDR2 SVGAGI.